Below are 5 T cell receptor beta chains sequenced from a single sample in a study of technical replicates of blood from a handful of donors (dated by TCRdb to about 2017). Library construction relied on the immunoSEQ multiplex PCR assay. Sourced from immuneACCESS, this table was stored by TCRdb with only in-frame sequences that have V and J called. A share of the clones is absent; for the studies checked, an unresolved V gene accounts for under half, and the remainder has no known explanation. The sample table shows 65,000 to 85,000 clones, and about 96% are seen once. Jointly, the top ten make up 0.2% of the sample. Sequencing was carried out using T cells isolated from PBMCs. All receptors derive from a human donor in good health.

In this sample, this clone turned up once. The chain links TRBV18 to TRBJ2-7; 7 nucleotides agree with TRBD2. The trim removed 8 bases at V and 4 bases at J, leaving 14 bases unmatched. There are 15 residues in the CDR3. The germline V gene has CDR1 KGHSH and CDR2 LQKENI. CDR3 nucleotide sequence: TGTGCCAGCGGGGTAGGGGCTAGCGGCAAGTACGAGCAGTACTTC. This translates into CASGVGASGKYEQYF. Based on the CDR3 plus reference TRBV18 and TRBJ2-7, the full variable domain is NAGVMQNPRHLVRRRGQEARLRCSPMKGHSHVYWYRQLPEEGLKFMVYLQKENIIDESGMPKERFSAEFPKEGPSILRIQQVVRGDSAAYFCASGVGASGKYEQYFGPGTRLTVT.

The chain couples TRBV6-5 to TRBJ2-3, with 7 bases aligning to TRBD2. Looked up from germline, CDR1 is MNHEY and CDR2 is SVGAGI. V was clipped by 6 bases and J by 1 base; unmatched bases: 4. The CDR3 spans 14 residues. The CDR3 DNA reads as TGTGCCAGCAGAAAGCGGGACGGCACAGATACGCAGTATTTT. It codes for CASRKRDGTDTQYF.

The V call is TRBV5-1, the J call TRBJ2-2; D possibly corresponds to TRBD1 (6 bases). Germline-derived CDR1 and CDR2 are SGHRS and YFSETQ. V shed 0 bases and J shed 4 bases, with 13 bases lying between them. This CDR3 is built from 16 residues. The DNA for the CDR3 is TGCGCCAGCAGCTTGGACAGGGTCGAGACCACCGGGGAGCTGTTTTTT. Its translation is CASSLDRVETTGELFF. Full variable domain (missing parts from reference TRBV5-1 and TRBJ2-2): KAGVTQTPRYLIKTRGQQVTLSCSPISGHRSVSWYQQTPGQGLQFLFEYFSETQRNKGNFPGRFSGRQFSNSRSEMNVSTLELGDSALYLCASSLDRVETTGELFFGEGSRLTVL.

The V gene is TRBV27, the J gene TRBJ2-5; D gene ambiguous. The CDR3 covers 16 residues. The V gene lost 3 bases and the J gene lost 2 bases, with 16 bases spanning the gap. Germline V CDR1 and CDR2: MNHEY, SMNVEV (reference sequence). The CDR3 DNA follows: TGTGCCAGCAGTTTGATTGCCATACTCCTTCAAGAGACCCAGTACTTC. It is translated as CASSLIAILLQETQYF.

This chain links TRBV6-5 with TRBJ2-7; 9 bases align to TRBD2. This CDR3 is built from 11 residues. Germline V gene data show CDR1 as MNHEY and CDR2 as SVGAGI. V shed 11 bases, J shed 3 bases, and the junction held 2 bases outside the gene matches. This CDR3 is CAVAGDYEQYF. The CDR3 nucleotides read TGTGCCGTAGCGGGAGACTACGAGCAGTACTTC.